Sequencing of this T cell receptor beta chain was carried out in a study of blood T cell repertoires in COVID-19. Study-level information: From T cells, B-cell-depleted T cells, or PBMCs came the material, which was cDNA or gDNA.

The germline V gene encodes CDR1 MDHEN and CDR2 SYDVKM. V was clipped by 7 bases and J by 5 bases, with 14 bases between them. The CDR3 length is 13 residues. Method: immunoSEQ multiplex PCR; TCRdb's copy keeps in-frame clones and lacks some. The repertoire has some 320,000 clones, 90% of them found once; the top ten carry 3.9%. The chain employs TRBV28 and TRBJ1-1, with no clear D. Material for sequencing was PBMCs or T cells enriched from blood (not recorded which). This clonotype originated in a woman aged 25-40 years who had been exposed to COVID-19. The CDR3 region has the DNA TGTGCCAGCAACCTGAGGGCCCTTACTGAAGCTTTCTTT. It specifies CASNLRALTEAFF.